This TCR beta chain was captured by sequencing in a study of post-analysis software for immune sequencing data. Study-level findings and limits: Strong co-clustering by F measure was seen for same-batch samples. Patients used about five TRBV segments, including TRBV5-6, TRBV5-1 and TRBV20-1, more often than controls.

Worth noting for this clonotype: Its matching antigen is unknown.

The V gene's germline CDR1 is SQVTM and CDR2 ANQGSEA. The V and J ends lost 6 bases and 0 bases, in that order; junction bases with no gene match: 3. This CDR3 has 13 amino acids. TCR beta cDNA libraries had unique molecular identifiers. TCRdb processed the PCR reads anew with MiXCR; each CDR3 protein has one entry. The sample has fewer than 850,000 distinct CDR3 sequences; 46% are singletons. This receptor was taken from a girl under 18 with multiple sclerosis. The chain links TRBV29-1 to TRBJ2-3, with 7 bases fitting TRBD2. The sample comprised blood. The CDR3 sequence is CSVAGPSTDTQYF. Here the CDR3 DNA reads TGCAGCGTAGCGGGGCCTAGCACAGATACGCAGTATTTT.